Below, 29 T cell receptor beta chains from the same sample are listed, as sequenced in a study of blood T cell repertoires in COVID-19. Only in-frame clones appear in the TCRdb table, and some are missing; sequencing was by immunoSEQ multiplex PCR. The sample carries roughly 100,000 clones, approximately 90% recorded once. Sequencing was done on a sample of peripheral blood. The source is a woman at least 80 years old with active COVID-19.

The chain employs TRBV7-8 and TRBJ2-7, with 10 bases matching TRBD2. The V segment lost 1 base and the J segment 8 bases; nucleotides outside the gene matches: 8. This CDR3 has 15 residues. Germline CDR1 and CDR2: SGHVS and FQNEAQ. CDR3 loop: CASSLGSGRGLQQYF. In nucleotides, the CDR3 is TGTGCCAGCAGCTTAGGGAGCGGGAGGGGTTTACAGCAGTACTTC.

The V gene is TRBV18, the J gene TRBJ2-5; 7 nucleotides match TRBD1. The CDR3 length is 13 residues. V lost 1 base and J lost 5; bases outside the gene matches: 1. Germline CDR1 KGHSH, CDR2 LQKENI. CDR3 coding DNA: TGTGCCAGCTCACCACAGGGGGCGGAGACCCAGTACTTC. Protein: CASSPQGAETQYF.

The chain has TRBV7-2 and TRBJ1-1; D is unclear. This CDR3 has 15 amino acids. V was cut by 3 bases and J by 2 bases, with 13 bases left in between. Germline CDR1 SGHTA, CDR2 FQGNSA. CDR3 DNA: TGTGCCAGCAGCTTGGGCATCACCCTCAACACTGAAGCTTTCTTT. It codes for CASSLGITLNTEAFF.

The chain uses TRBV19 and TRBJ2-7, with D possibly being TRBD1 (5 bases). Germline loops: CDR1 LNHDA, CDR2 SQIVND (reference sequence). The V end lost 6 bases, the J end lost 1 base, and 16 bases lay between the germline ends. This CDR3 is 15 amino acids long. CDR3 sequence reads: CASSVRQGLSYEQYF. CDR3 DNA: TGTGCCAGTAGCGTTAGGCAGGGATTGTCCTACGAGCAGTACTTC.

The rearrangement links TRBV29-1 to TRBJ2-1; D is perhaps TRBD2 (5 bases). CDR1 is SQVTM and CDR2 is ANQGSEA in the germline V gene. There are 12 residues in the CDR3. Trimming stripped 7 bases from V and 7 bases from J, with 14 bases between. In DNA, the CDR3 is TGCAGCGGTACTATCAGCGGTAATGAGCAGTTCTTC. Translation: CSGTISGNEQFF.

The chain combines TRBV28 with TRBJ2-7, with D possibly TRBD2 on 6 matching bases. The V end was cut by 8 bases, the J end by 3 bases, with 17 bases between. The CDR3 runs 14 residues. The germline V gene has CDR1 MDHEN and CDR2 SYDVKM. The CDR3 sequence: CASAVRGGLYEQYF. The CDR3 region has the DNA TGTGCCAGCGCCGTGAGGGGAGGTCTCTACGAGCAGTACTTC.

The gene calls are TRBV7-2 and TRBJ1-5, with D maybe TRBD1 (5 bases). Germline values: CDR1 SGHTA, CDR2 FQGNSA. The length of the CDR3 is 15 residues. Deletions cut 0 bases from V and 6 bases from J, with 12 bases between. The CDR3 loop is CASSLARQGGQPQHF. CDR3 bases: TGTGCCAGCAGCTTAGCGCGGCAGGGCGGTCAGCCCCAGCATTTT.

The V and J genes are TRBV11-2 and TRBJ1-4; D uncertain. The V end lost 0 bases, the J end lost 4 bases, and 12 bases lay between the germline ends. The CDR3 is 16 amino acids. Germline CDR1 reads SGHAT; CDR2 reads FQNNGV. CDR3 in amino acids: CASSLDTPDFNEKLFF. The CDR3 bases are TGTGCCAGCAGCTTAGACACGCCGGACTTTAATGAAAAACTGTTTTTT. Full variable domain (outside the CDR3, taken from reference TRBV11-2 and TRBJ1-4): EAGVAQSPRYKIIEKRQSVAFWCNPISGHATLYWYQQILGQGPKLLIQFQNNGVVDDSQLPKDRFSAERLKGVDSTLKIQPAKLEDSAVYLCASSLDTPDFNEKLFFGSGTQLSVL.

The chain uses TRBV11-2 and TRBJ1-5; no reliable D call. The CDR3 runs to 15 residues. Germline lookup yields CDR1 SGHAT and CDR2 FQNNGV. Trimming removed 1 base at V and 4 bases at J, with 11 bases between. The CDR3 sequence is CASSLGWAGNQPQHF. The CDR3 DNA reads TGTGCCAGCAGCTTAGGGTGGGCGGGAAATCAGCCCCAGCATTTT.

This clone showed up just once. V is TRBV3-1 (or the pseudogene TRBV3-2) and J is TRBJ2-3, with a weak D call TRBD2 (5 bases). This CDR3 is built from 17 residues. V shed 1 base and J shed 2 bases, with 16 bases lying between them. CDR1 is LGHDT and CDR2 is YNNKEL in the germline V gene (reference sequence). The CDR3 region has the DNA TGTGCCAGCAGCCAAGTGACGGCGGGTGGGGTCACAGATACGCAGTATTTT. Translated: CASSQVTAGGVTDTQYF.

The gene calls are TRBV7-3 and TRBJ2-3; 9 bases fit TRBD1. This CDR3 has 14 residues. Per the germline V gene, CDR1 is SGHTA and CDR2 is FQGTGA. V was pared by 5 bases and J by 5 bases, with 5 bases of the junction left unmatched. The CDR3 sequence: CASSLDRGGDTQYF. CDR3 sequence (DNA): TGTGCCAGCAGCCTGGACAGGGGAGGAGATACGCAGTATTTT.

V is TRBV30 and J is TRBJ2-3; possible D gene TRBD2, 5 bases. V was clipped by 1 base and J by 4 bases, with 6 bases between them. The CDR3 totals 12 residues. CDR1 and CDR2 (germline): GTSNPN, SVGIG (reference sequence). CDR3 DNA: TGTGCCTGGAGTGACGGGGCAGATACGCAGTATTTT. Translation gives CAWSDGADTQYF.

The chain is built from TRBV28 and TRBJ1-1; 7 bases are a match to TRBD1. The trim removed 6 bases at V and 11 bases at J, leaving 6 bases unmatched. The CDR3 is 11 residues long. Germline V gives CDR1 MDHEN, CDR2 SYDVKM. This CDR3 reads CASRDRRNAFF. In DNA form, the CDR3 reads TGTGCCAGCAGGGACAGGAGGAACGCTTTCTTT.

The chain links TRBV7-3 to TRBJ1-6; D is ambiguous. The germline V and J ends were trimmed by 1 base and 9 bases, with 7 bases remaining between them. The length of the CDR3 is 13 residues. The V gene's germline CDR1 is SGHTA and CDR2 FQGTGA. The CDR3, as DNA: TGTGCCAGCAGCTTAATCACTGGTTCACCCCTCCACTTT. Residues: CASSLITGSPLHF.

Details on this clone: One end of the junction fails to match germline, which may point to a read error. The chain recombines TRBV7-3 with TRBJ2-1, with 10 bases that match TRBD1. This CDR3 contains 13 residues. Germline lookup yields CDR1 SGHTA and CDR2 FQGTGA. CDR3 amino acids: CASSYGTGADILF. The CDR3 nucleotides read TGTGCCAGCAGCTACGGGACAGGGGCCGATATCCTCTTC.

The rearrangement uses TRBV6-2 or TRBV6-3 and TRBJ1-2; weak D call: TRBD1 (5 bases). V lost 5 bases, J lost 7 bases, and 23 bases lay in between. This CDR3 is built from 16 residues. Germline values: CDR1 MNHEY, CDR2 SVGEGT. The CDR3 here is CASSRELAGRVSGYTF. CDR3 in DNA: TGTGCCAGCAGTCGCGAATTGGCAGGGCGAGTCAGTGGCTACACCTTC.

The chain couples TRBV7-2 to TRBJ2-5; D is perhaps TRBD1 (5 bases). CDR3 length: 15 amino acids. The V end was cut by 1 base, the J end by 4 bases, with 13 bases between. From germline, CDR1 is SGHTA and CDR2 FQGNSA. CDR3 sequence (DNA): TGTGCCAGCAGCTTAGAAGGGGTGGGAACAGAGACCCAGTACTTC. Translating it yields CASSLEGVGTETQYF.

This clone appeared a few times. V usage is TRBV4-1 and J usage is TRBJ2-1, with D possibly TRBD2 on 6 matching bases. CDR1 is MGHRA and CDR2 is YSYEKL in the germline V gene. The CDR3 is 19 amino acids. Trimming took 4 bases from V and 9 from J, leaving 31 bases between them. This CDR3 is CASSPLGILMGGLGGEQFF. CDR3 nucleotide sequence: TGCGCCAGCAGCCCTTTGGGAATTCTGATGGGAGGCCTCGGGGGTGAGCAGTTCTTC.

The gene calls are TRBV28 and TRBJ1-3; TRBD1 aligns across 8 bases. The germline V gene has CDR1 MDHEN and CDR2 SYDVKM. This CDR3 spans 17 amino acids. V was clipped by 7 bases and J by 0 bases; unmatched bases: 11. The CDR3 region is CASTKAGRGHSGNTIYF. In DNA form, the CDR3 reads TGTGCCAGCACTAAAGCTGGCAGGGGGCACTCTGGAAACACCATATATTTT.

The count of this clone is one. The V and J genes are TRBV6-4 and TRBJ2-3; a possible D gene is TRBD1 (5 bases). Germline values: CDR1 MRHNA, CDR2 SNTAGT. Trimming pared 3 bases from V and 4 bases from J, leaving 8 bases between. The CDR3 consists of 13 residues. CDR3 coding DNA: TGTGCCAGCAGTGAAACCAGGGCAGATACGCAGTATTTT. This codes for CASSETRADTQYF.

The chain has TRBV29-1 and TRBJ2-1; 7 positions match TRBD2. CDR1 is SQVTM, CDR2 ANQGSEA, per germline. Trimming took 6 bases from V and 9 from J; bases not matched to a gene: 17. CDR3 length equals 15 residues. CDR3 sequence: CSVPGVAGGRGEQFF. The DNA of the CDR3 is TGCAGCGTCCCGGGGGTAGCGGGTGGACGGGGTGAGCAGTTCTTC.

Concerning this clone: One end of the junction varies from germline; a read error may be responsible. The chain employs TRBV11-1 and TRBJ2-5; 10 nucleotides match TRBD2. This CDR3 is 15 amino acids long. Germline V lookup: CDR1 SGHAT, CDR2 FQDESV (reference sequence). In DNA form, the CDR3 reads TGTGCCAGCAGCTTAGTAGGGCTAGCGGGAGAGGCCCAGTACTTC. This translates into CASSLVGLAGEAQYF.

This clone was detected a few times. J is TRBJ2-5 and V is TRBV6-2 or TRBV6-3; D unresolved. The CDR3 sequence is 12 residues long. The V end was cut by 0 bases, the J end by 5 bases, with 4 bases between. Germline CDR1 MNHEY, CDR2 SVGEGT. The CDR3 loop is CASSYSRETQYF. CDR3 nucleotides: TGTGCCAGCAGTTACTCGAGGGAGACCCAGTACTTC.

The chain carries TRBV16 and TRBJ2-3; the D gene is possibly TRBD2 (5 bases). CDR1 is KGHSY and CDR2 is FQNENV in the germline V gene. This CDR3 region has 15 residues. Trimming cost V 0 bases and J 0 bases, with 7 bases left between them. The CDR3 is CASSQSWTSTDTQYF. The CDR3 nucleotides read TGTGCCAGCAGCCAATCGTGGACTAGCACAGATACGCAGTATTTT.

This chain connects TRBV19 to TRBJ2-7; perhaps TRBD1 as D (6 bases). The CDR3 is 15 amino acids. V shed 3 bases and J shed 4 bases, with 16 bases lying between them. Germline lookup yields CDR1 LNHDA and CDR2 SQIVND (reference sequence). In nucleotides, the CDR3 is TGTGCCAGTAGTATCTCGTCCGGGCAGGGGTACGAGCAGTACTTC. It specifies CASSISSGQGYEQYF. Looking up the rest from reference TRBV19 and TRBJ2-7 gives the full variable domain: DGGITQSPKYLFRKEGQNVTLSCEQNLNHDAMYWYRQDPGQGLRLIYYSQIVNDFQKGDIAEGYSVSREKKESFPLTVTSAQKNPTAFYLCASSISSGQGYEQYFGPGTRLTVT.

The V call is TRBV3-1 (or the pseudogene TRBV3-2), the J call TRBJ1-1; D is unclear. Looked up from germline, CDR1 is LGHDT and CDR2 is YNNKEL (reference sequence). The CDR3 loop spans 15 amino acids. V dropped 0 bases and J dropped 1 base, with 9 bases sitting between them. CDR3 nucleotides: TGTGCCAGCAGCCAAGACTCCCGCAGGAACACTGAAGCTTTCTTT. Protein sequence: CASSQDSRRNTEAFF.

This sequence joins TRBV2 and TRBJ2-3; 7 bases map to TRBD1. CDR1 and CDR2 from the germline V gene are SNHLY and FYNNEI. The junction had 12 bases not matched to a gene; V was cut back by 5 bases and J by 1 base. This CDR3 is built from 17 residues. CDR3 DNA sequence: TGTGCCAGCAGTACCAAACAGGGGCTGGTAGGCACAGATACGCAGTATTTT. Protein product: CASSTKQGLVGTDTQYF.

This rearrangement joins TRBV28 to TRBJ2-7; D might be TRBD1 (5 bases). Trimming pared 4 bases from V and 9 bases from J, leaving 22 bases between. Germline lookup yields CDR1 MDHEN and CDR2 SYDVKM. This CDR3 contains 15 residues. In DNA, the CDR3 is TGTGCCAGCAGTTCTTATGACCAGGGATTCGGAAGGCAGTACTTC. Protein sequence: CASSSYDQGFGRQYF.

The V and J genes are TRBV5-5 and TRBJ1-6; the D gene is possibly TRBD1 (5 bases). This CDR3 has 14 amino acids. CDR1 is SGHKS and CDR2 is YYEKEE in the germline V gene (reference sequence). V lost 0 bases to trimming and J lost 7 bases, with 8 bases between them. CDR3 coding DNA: TGTGCCAGCAGCTTGGCACAGGTGAATTCACCCCTCCACTTT. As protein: CASSLAQVNSPLHF.